These 16 T cell receptor beta chains came from one sample sequenced in a study of monozygotic twins with inflammatory bowel disease. Each CDR3 protein gets one entry in TCRdb, which reprocessed the 5' RACE reads and gives no DNA. This listing includes around 400,000 distinct CDR3 sequences. Sequencing used blood. The receptors here all came from a human donor with ulcerative colitis or Crohn's disease, or a healthy co-twin of an affected twin (not recorded which).

The V gene is TRBV5-1, the J gene TRBJ2-2; TCRdb reports TRBD2, a call that lacks DNA to check it against. Germline CDR1 SGHRS, CDR2 YFSETQ. The CDR3 runs 15 residues. CDR3 amino acids: CASSGGLDNTGELFF.

The genes are TRBV12-3 or TRBV12-4 and TRBJ1-5. This CDR3 contains 13 residues. This CDR3 reads CASSLGLLRPQHF.

V gene TRBV15 combines with J gene TRBJ2-7; checking the TCRdb D call of TRBD2 is not possible without DNA. Germline lookup yields CDR1 LNHNV and CDR2 YYDKDF (reference sequence). The CDR3 is made up of 15 amino acids. This CDR3 reads CATSRDPAGVGEQYF.

The rearrangement links TRBV20-1 to TRBJ1-5; checking the TCRdb D call of TRBD1 is not possible without DNA. Germline-derived CDR1 and CDR2 are DFQATT and SNEGSKA (reference sequence). The CDR3 totals 14 residues. The chain's CDR3 is CSARVRTLGQPQHF.

The chain uses TRBV7-2 and TRBJ2-3; TCRdb names TRBD1, which stays unverified in the absence of DNA. The germline CDR1 and CDR2 sequences are SGHTA and FQGNSA. CDR3 length: 16 residues. Here the CDR3 reads CASSWAGGPLTDTQYF.

The chain's CDR3 is CSAHPGAPDNEQFF. V gene TRBV20-1 combines with J gene TRBJ2-1; lacking DNA, the TRBD1 call made by TCRdb goes unchecked. This CDR3 spans 14 amino acids. CDR1 is DFQATT, CDR2 SNEGSKA, per germline (reference sequence).

The chain couples TRBV5-4 to TRBJ2-1; TCRdb's D call, TRBD1, is unchecked because there is no DNA. The CDR3 has 17 amino acids. Germline lookup yields CDR1 SGHNT and CDR2 YYREEE (reference sequence). CDR3 in amino acids: CASSRATGGMRHNEQFF.

The chain combines TRBV10-3 with TRBJ2-2; no DNA is available, so the TRBD2 call from TCRdb remains unchecked. Germline CDR1 ENHRY, CDR2 SYGVKD. The CDR3 loop spans 17 amino acids. The CDR3 spells CAISESPASGGGGELFF.

The chain has TRBV5-6 and TRBJ1-2. This CDR3 has 12 amino acids. Looked up from germline, CDR1 is SGHDT and CDR2 is YYEEEE. This CDR3 reads CASSLASGSYTF.

The J gene is TRBJ2-3, the V gene TRBV5-1; lacking DNA, the TRBD1 call made by TCRdb goes unchecked. Germline V gene data show CDR1 as SGHRS and CDR2 as YFSETQ. CDR3 size: 16 residues. The CDR3 region is CASTEGDRGRLDTQYF.

J is TRBJ2-7 and V is TRBV6-6. The CDR3 runs to 14 residues. CDR1 is MNHNY and CDR2 is SVGAGI in the germline V gene (reference sequence). CDR3 sequence: CASSYRDLAYEQYF.

The chain has TRBV6-5 and TRBJ2-7; with no DNA, the TCRdb D assignment of TRBD2 cannot be verified. This CDR3 has 16 residues. The germline V gene has CDR1 MNHEY and CDR2 SVGAGI. CDR3 region: CASSYSPTSGAYEQYF.

The V call is TRBV5-1, the J call TRBJ1-6. Germline CDR1 SGHRS, CDR2 YFSETQ. This CDR3 comprises 14 residues. CDR3 loop: CASSLEIQNSPLHF.

The chain couples TRBV6-5 to TRBJ2-1; TCRdb indicates TRBD1, and absent DNA this call remains unverified. CDR3 length: 16 residues. The germline gives CDR1 MNHEY, CDR2 SVGAGI. The CDR3 spells CASSYSETGGSYEQFF.

The CDR3 reads CSAPSGTEAGELFF. The rearrangement uses TRBV20-1 and TRBJ2-2; as DNA is missing, the TRBD2 call by TCRdb cannot be tested. The CDR3 totals 14 residues. Per germline, CDR1 DFQATT and CDR2 SNEGSKA (reference sequence).

The CDR3 here is CASSQDNRDYNEQFF. This chain joins TRBV3-1 and TRBJ2-1; TCRdb's assignment of TRBD1 cannot be checked, as there is no DNA. The CDR3 consists of 15 residues. The germline CDR1 and CDR2 sequences are LGHDT and YNNKEL (reference sequence).